These 9 T cell receptor beta chains were all obtained from the same sample, sequenced in a study of naive CD8 T cells in extremely preterm neonates. Cord blood came from elective full-term cesareans at 37-41 weeks without labor or membrane rupture. Repertoires were generated with immunoSEQ multiplex PCR, while TCRdb's copy carries only in-frame clones and drops some. The table includes about 7,500 clones, roughly 98% detected once. The source material was naive CD8+ T cells from cord blood. The receptors derive from a newborn in good health.

The V gene is TRBV4-3, the J gene TRBJ2-7, with 9 bases that match TRBD2. V gave up 0 bases and J gave up 2 bases; unmatched junction bases: 2. Germline V gene lookup returns CDR1 LGHNA and CDR2 YSLEER. The CDR3 is made up of 15 amino acids. CDR3: CASSQEASGAYEQYF. Here the CDR3 DNA reads TGCGCCAGCAGCCAAGAGGCTAGCGGGGCCTACGAGCAGTACTTC.

The chain employs TRBV4-1 and TRBJ2-3, with TRBD1 matching 7 bases. V shed 0 bases and J 2 bases; nucleotides not matched to a gene: 5. This CDR3 has 16 amino acids. Germline values: CDR1 MGHRA, CDR2 YSYEKL. The DNA for the CDR3 is TGCGCCAGCAGCCAAGACTCCGGGACAGACACAGATACGCAGTATTTT. Residues: CASSQDSGTDTDTQYF.

This chain links TRBV6-5 with TRBJ1-1; 9 nucleotides match TRBD1. CDR1 and CDR2 from the germline V gene are MNHEY and SVGAGI. Trimming cost V 2 bases and J 2 bases; bases outside gene matches: 0. The CDR3 covers 14 residues. The CDR3 nucleotides read TGTGCCAGCAGTTACACAGGGGGCAACACTGAAGCTTTCTTT. It encodes CASSYTGGNTEAFF.

V and J are TRBV5-1 and TRBJ2-1; 9 nucleotides align to TRBD1. V was pared by 3 bases and J by 7 bases, with 5 bases of the junction left unmatched. Germline assignment: CDR1 SGHRS and CDR2 YFSETQ. The CDR3 is 14 amino acids. CDR3 in DNA: TGCGCCAGCAGCTCCGGGACAGGGAATAATGAGCAGTTCTTC. Its translation: CASSSGTGNNEQFF. Supplemented by reference TRBV5-1 and TRBJ2-1, the full variable domain reads KAGVTQTPRYLIKTRGQQVTLSCSPISGHRSVSWYQQTPGQGLQFLFEYFSETQRNKGNFPGRFSGRQFSNSRSEMNVSTLELGDSALYLCASSSGTGNNEQFFGPGTRLTVL.

The chain recombines TRBV7-9 with TRBJ2-7, with TRBD1 as a possible D gene (6 bases). Trimming stripped 8 bases from V and 4 bases from J, with 21 bases between. The germline V gene encodes CDR1 SEHNR and CDR2 FQNEAQ (reference sequence). The CDR3 totals 15 residues. The CDR3 DNA follows: TGTGCCAGCTCGGGACATCTCGACATCCTATACGAGCAGTACTTC. This codes for CASSGHLDILYEQYF.

V is TRBV6-1 and J is TRBJ2-1, with TRBD2 matching 7 bases. CDR1 MNHNS and CDR2 SASEGT come from the germline V gene. This CDR3 is built from 14 residues. V was pared by 5 bases and J by 2 bases, with 3 bases of the junction left unmatched. CDR3 amino acids: CASSWGGAYNEQFF. Written as DNA, the CDR3 is TGTGCCAGCAGTTGGGGGGGGGCCTACAATGAGCAGTTCTTC.

The J gene is TRBJ2-1, the V gene TRBV19; TRBD2 agrees at 13 bases. The CDR3 length is 16 residues. J was trimmed by 4 bases and V by 3 bases; bases with no gene match: 3. Germline CDR1 and CDR2: LNHDA and SQIVND (reference sequence). The CDR3 nucleotides read TGTGCCAGTAGTATCGGACTAGCGGGGGCGTACAATGAGCAGTTCTTC. Protein sequence: CASSIGLAGAYNEQFF.

This CDR3 is CASSQWAQNSNQPQHF. The CDR3 nucleotides are TGCGCCAGCAGCCAATGGGCCCAGAATAGCAATCAGCCCCAGCATTTT. The chain combines TRBV4-1 with TRBJ1-5; D gene ambiguous. CDR3 size: 16 residues. The V end lost 2 bases, the J end lost 0 bases, and 11 bases lay between the germline ends. Looked up from germline, CDR1 is MGHRA and CDR2 is YSYEKL.

This clone came up once. The chain has TRBV9 and TRBJ1-4; 8 nucleotides agree with TRBD1. CDR3 length: 16 residues. The germline CDR1 and CDR2 sequences are SGDLS and YYNGEE. Trimming cost V 3 bases and J 4 bases; bases outside gene matches: 8. DNA for the CDR3: TGTGCCAGCAGCGGACGACAGGGGCAAAGTAATGAAAAACTGTTTTTT. Protein sequence: CASSGRQGQSNEKLFF.